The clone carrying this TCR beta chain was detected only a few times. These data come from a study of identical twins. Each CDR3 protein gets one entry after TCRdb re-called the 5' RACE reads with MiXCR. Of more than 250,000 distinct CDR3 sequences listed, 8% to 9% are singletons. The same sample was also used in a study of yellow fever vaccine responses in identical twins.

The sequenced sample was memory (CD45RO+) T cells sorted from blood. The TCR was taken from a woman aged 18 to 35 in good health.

CDR3 sequence reads: CASSFGGQGVVMDGYTF. CDR3 coding DNA: TGTGCCAGCAGTTTTGGTGGACAGGGGGTGGTTATGGATGGCTACACCTTC. The chain joins TRBV28 to TRBJ1-2, with 10 bases fitting TRBD1. Per germline, CDR1 MDHEN and CDR2 SYDVKM. With V trimmed by 3 bases and J by 6 bases, 13 bases remained unmatched. The CDR3 length is 17 residues.